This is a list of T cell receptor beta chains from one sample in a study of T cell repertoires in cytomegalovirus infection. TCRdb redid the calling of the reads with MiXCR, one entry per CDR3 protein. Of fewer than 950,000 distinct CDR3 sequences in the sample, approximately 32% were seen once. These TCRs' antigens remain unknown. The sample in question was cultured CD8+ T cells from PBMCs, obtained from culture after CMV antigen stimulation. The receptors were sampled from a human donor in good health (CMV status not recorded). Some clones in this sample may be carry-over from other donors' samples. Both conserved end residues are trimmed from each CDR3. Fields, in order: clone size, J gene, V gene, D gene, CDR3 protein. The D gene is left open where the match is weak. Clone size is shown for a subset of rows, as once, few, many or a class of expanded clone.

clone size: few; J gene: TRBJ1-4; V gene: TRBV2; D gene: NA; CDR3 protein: ASSEVWTVKAKLF
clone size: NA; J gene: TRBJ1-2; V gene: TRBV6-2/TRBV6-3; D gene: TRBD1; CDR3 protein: ASSYSTGSGYT
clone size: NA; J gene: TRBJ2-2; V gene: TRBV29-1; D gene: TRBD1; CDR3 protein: SVDRGSTGELF
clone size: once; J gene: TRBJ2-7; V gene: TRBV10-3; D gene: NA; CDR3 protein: AISEETPYEQY
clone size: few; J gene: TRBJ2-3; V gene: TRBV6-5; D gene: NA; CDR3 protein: ASRSTRPDTQY
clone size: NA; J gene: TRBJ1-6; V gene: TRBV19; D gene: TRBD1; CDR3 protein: ASTGTANSPLH
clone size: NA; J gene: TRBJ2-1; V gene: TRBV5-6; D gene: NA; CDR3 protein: ASSLDDSSYNEQF
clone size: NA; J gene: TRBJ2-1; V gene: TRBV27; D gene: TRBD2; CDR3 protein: ASKLAGVNNEQF
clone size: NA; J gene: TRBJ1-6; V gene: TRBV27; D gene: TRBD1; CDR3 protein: ATGLDRGYSPLH
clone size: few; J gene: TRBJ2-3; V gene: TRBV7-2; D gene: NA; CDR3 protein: ASSLTWGSTDTQY
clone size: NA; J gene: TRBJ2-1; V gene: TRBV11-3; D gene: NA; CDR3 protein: ASSVRGVEGGSYNEQF
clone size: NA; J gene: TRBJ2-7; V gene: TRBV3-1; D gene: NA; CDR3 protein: ASSPTILTDGSYEQY
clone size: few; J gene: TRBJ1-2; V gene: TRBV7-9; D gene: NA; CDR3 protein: ASSLNSGAGGYT
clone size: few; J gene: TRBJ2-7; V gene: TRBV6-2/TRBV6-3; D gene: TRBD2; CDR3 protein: ASNLAGLIDEQY
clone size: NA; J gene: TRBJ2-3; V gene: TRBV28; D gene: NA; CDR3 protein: ASSGRTDTDTQY
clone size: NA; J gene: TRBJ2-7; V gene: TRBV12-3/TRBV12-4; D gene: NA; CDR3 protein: ASSFGGVGEQY
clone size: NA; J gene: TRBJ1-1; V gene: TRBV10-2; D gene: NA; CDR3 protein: ASRVRQEGEAF
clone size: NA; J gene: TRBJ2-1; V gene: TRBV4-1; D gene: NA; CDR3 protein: ASSPLVATHNEQF
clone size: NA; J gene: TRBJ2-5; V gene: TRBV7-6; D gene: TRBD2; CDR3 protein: ASRETSGGGPPQY
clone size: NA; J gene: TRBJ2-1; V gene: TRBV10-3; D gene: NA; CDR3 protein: ATWGTGSWGDNEQF
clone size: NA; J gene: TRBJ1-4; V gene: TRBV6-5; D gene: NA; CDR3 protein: ASSTRGKLF
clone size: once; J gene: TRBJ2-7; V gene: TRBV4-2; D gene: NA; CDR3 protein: VSSHSNWYEQY
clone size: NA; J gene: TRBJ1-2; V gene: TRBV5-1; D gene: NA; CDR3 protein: ASSLAVDSRYGYT
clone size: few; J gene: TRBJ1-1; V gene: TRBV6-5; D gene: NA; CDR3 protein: ASTPDVMNTEAF
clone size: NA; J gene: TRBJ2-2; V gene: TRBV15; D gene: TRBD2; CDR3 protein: ATSLSGGNTGELF
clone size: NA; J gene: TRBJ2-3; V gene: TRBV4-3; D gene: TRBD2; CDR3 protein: ASSQRLAGGLLGTDTQY
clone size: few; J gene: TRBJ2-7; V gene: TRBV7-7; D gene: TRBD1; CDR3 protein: ASSLGSWGQGYEQY
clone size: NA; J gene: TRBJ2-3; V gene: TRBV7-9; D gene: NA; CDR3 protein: ASSLGRTRESPTDTQY